These 13 T cell receptor beta chains share one sample of origin, sequenced in a study of blood T cell repertoires in COVID-19. Generated by immunoSEQ multiplex PCR, the TCRdb table keeps only in-frame clones and is missing some. The table includes some 220,000 clones, 75% to 85% detected once. Material: peripheral blood. The receptors here all came from a human donor in a cohort sampled during active COVID-19.

The CDR3 DNA sequence: TGTGCCAGCTCACCGCCGGTCGAACAGGGAAGAAACTATGGCTACACCTTC. It is translated as CASSPPVEQGRNYGYTF. The chain has TRBV18 and TRBJ1-2, with a possible D match to TRBD1 (6 bases). Trimming shortened V by 3 bases and J by 2 bases, and 19 bases separated the two germline ends. From germline, CDR1 is KGHSH and CDR2 LQKENI. The CDR3 covers 17 residues.

The chain links TRBV7-9 to TRBJ1-1; D ambiguous. The CDR3 runs to 12 residues. V was cut by 6 bases and J by 8 bases, with 13 bases left in between. CDR1 is SEHNR and CDR2 is FQNEAQ in the germline V gene (reference sequence). The CDR3 protein is CASSLDFLEAFF. CDR3 nucleotides: TGTGCCAGCAGTCTGGACTTCCTCGAAGCTTTCTTT.

CDR3 in DNA: TGTGCCAGCAGCCTCGAGGGAGTTACAGAGACCCAGTACTTC. Encoded protein: CASSLEGVTETQYF. This chain joins TRBV9 and TRBJ2-5; weak D call: TRBD2 (5 bases). There are 14 residues in the CDR3. The germline gives CDR1 SGDLS, CDR2 YYNGEE. V was pared by 4 bases and J by 4 bases, with 14 bases between.

The chain employs TRBV2 and TRBJ2-1; D gene ambiguous. Germline assignment: CDR1 SNHLY and CDR2 FYNNEI. This CDR3 contains 11 residues. Trimming took off 3 bases at V and 8 bases at J, with 5 bases between the two ends. The CDR3 DNA reads as TGTGCCAGCAGTGAGTACTATGAGCAGTTCTTC. Residues: CASSEYYEQFF. Looking up the rest from reference TRBV2 and TRBJ2-1 gives the full variable domain: EPEVTQTPSHQVTQMGQEVILRCVPISNHLYFYWYRQILGQKVEFLVSFYNNEISEKSEIFDDQFSVERPDGSNFTLKIRSTKLEDSAMYFCASSEYYEQFFGPGTRLTVL.

The CDR3 DNA follows: TGTGCCAGCAGTTTACCCCAGAGGTCTGGAAACACCATATATTTT. Translation gives CASSLPQRSGNTIYF. This chain uses TRBV28 with TRBJ1-3; D gene unclear. Trimming removed 2 bases at V and 1 base at J, with 9 bases between. There are 15 residues in the CDR3. Germline V gene lookup returns CDR1 MDHEN and CDR2 SYDVKM.

The V and J genes are TRBV5-1 and TRBJ2-4; 7 bases agree with TRBD1. The length of the CDR3 is 13 residues. Unmatched junction bases numbered 8, after V lost 4 bases and J lost 10 bases. In germline, CDR1 is SGHRS, CDR2 YFSETQ. The chain's CDR3 is CASSHDRVAIQYF. The CDR3 DNA is TGCGCCAGCAGCCACGACAGGGTGGCGATTCAGTACTTC.

This clone was observed a handful of times. The chain recombines TRBV20-1 with TRBJ2-7; D gene ambiguous. Germline V gives CDR1 DFQATT, CDR2 SNEGSKA (reference sequence). The CDR3 covers 11 residues. The ends were cut back, 3 bases at V and 2 bases at J, with 5 bases in the middle. The DNA of the CDR3 is TGCAGTGCTAGGGCCCCCTACGAGCAGTACTTC. Its protein is CSARAPYEQYF.

The chain joins TRBV6-5 to TRBJ1-1; perhaps TRBD1 as D (5 bases). V was trimmed by 0 bases and J by 11 bases, leaving 10 bases between them. Germline V gene data show CDR1 as MNHEY and CDR2 as SVGAGI. This CDR3 contains 12 residues. In nucleotides, the CDR3 is TGTGCCAGCAGTTACTCGAAAGGGGATGCTTTCTTT. The encoded protein is CASSYSKGDAFF.

The chain joins TRBV2 to TRBJ2-7; 10 bases are a match to TRBD1. The length of the CDR3 is 13 residues. V was pared by 5 bases and J by 6 bases, with 4 bases of the junction left unmatched. Germline values: CDR1 SNHLY, CDR2 FYNNEI. The CDR3 sequence is CASSFDRGLEQYF. For the CDR3, the DNA is TGTGCCAGCAGTTTCGACAGGGGGCTCGAGCAGTACTTC.

V is TRBV7-2 and J is TRBJ2-7, with D perhaps matching TRBD1 (6 bases). CDR3 size: 14 residues. CDR1 SGHTA and CDR2 FQGNSA come from the germline V gene. V lost 4 bases to trimming and J lost 3 bases, with 13 bases between them. The CDR3 protein is CASSSPTDSYEQYF. In nucleotides, the CDR3 is TGTGCCAGCAGCTCGCCTACGGACAGCTACGAGCAGTACTTC.

This clone was observed once. The chain combines TRBV19 with TRBJ2-7, with D maybe TRBD1 (6 bases). This CDR3 contains 14 residues. V was clipped by 6 bases and J by 2 bases, with 14 bases between them. Germline V gene lookup returns CDR1 LNHDA and CDR2 SQIVND (reference sequence). The CDR3 DNA reads as TGTGCCAGTAGCCTCGGACAGTCAACCTACGAGCAGTACTTC. Protein product: CASSLGQSTYEQYF.

The chain has TRBV5-6 and TRBJ1-3; D is possibly TRBD1 (5 bases). The length of the CDR3 is 15 residues. Trimming removed 4 bases at V and 0 bases at J, with 11 bases between. Germline CDR1 is SGHDT and CDR2 is YYEEEE. The CDR3 DNA sequence: TGTGCCAGCAGCCCGGACACGAGCTCTGGAAACACCATATATTTT. As protein: CASSPDTSSGNTIYF.

V gene TRBV4-1 combines with J gene TRBJ2-5; D is uncertain. V dropped 0 bases and J dropped 5 bases, with 7 bases sitting between them. Germline CDR1 reads MGHRA; CDR2 reads YSYEKL. The CDR3 consists of 13 residues. The CDR3 nucleotides are TGCGCCAGCAGCCAAGATCTGGAGGAGACCCAGTACTTC. Translating gives CASSQDLEETQYF.